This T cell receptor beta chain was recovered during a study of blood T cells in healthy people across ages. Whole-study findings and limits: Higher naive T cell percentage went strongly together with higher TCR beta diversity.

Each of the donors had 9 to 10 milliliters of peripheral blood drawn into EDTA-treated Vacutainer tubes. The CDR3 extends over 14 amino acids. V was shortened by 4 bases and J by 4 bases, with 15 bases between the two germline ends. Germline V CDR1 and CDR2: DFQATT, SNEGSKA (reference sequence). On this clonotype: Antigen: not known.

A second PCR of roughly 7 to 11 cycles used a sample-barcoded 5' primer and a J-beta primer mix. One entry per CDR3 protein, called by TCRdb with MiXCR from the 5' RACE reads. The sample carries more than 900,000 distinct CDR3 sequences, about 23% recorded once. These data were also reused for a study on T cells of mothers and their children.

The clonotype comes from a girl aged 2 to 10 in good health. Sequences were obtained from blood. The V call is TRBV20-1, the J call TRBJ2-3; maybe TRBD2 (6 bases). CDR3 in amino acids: CSAITWEVADTQYF. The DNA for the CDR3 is TGCAGTGCTATAACGTGGGAGGTGGCAGATACGCAGTATTTT.